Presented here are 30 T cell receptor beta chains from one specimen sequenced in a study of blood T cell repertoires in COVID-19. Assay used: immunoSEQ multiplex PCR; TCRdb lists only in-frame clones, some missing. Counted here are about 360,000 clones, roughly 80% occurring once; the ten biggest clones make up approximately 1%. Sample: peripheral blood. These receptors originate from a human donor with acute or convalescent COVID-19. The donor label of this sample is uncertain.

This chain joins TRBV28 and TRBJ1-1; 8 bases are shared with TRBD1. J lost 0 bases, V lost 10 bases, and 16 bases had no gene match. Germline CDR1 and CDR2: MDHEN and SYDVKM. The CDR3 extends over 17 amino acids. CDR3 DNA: TGTGCCACCCACGGGACAGGACTATCTACCTTGAACACTGAAGCTTTCTTT. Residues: CATHGTGLSTLNTEAFF.

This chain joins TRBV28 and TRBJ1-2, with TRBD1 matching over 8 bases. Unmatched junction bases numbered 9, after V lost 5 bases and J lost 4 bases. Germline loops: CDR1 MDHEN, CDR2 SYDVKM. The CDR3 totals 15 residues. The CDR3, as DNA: TGTGCCAGCAGTGTAAATGGACAGGGACCCTATGGCTACACCTTC. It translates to CASSVNGQGPYGYTF.

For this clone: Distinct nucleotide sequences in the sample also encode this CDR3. CDR3 sequence: CAWSVGGNQPQHF. DNA of the CDR3: TGTGCCTGGAGTGTAGGCGGGAATCAGCCCCAGCATTTT. V usage is TRBV30 and J usage is TRBJ1-5; D unresolved. Germline V lookup: CDR1 GTSNPN, CDR2 SVGIG (reference sequence). V was trimmed by 0 bases and J by 4 bases, leaving 7 bases between them. The CDR3 length is 13 residues.

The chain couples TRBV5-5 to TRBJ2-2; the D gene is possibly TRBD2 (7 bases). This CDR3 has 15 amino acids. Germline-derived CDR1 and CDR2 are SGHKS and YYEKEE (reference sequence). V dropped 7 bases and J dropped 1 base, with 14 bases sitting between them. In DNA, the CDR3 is TGTGCCAGCGCCTGGGGGGGCCTGAACACCGGGGAGCTGTTTTTT. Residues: CASAWGGLNTGELFF. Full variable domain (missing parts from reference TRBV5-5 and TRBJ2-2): DAGVTQSPTHLIKTRGQQVTLRCSPISGHKSVSWYQQVLGQGPQFIFQYYEKEERGRGNFPDRFSARQFPNYSSELNVNALLLGDSALYLCASAWGGLNTGELFFGEGSRLTVL.

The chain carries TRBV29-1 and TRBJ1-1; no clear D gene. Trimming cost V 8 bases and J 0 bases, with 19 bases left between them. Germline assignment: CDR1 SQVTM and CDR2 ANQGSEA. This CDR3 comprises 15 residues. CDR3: CSTYREGVMNTEAFF. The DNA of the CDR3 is TGCAGCACCTATAGGGAGGGAGTCATGAACACTGAAGCTTTCTTT.

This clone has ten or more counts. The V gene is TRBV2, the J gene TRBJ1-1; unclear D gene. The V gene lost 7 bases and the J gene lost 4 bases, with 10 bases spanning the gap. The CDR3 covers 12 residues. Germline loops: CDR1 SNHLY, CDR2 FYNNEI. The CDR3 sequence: CASKLLVTEAFF. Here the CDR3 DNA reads TGTGCCAGCAAGCTACTTGTCACTGAAGCTTTCTTT. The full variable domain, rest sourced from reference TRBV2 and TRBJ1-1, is EPEVTQTPSHQVTQMGQEVILRCVPISNHLYFYWYRQILGQKVEFLVSFYNNEISEKSEIFDDQFSVERPDGSNFTLKIRSTKLEDSAMYFCASKLLVTEAFFGQGTRLTVV.

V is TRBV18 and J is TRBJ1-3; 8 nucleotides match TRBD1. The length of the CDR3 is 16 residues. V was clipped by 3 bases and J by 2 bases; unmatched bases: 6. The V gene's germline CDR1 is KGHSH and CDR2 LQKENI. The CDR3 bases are TGTGCCAGCTCACCGTCCCGGGACAGGACTGGAAACACCATATATTTT. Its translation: CASSPSRDRTGNTIYF.

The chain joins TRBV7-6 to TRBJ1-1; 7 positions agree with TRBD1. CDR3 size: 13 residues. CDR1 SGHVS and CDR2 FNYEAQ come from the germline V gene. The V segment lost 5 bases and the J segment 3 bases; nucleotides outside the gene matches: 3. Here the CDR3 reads CASSTQGYTEAFF. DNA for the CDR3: TGTGCCAGCAGCACACAGGGGTACACTGAAGCTTTCTTT.

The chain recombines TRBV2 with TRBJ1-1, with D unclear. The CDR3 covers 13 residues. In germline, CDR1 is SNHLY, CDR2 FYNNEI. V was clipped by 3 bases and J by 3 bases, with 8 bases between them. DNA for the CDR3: TGTGCCAGCAGTGACCGCGGGTACACTGAAGCTTTCTTT. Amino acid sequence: CASSDRGYTEAFF.

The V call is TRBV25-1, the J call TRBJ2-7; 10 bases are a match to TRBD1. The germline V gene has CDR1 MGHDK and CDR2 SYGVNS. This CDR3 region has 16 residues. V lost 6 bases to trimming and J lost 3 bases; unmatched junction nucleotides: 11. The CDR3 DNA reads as TGTGCCAGCAGCCCCGGACCGGGACAGGGGTACTACGAGCAGTACTTC. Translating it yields CASSPGPGQGYYEQYF.

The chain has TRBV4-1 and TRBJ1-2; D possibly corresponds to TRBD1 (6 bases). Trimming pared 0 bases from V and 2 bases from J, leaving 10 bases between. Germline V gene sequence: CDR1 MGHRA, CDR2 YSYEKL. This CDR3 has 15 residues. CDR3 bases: TGCGCCAGCAGCCAAGAATGGACAGAGAACTATGGCTACACCTTC. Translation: CASSQEWTENYGYTF.

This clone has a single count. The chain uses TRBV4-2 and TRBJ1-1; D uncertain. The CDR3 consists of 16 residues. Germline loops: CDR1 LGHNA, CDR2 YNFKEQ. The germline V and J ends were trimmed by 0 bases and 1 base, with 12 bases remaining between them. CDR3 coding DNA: TGTGCCAGCAGCCAAGATCGCGGCAGAACGAACACTGAAGCTTTCTTT. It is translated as CASSQDRGRTNTEAFF.

CDR3 amino acids: CASRGQGSSMGQYF. DNA for the CDR3: TGTGCCAGCAGGGGACAGGGATCATCGATGGGGCAGTACTTC. The V gene is TRBV2, the J gene TRBJ2-7; TRBD1 matches 9 bases. CDR3 length: 14 residues. Per the germline V gene, CDR1 is SNHLY and CDR2 is FYNNEI. Trimming took 6 bases from V and 9 from J; bases not matched to a gene: 12.

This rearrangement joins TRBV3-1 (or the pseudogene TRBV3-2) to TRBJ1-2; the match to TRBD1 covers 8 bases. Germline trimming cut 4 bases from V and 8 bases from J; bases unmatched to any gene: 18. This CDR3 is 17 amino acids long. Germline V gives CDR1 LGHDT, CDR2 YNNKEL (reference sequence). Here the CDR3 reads CASSPVMEAGGSEGYTF. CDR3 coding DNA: TGTGCCAGCAGCCCCGTAATGGAGGCAGGGGGCTCGGAGGGCTACACCTTC.

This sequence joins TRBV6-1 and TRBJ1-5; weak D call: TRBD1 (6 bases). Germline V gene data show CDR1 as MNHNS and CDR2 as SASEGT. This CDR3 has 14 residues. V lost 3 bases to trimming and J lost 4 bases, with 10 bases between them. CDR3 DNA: TGTGCCAGCAGTGAGGGGACAACTAATCAGCCCCAGCATTTT. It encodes CASSEGTTNQPQHF.

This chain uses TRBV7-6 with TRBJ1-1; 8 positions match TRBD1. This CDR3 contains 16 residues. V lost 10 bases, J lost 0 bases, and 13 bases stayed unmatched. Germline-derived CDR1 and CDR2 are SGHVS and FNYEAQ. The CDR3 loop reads CAITGVRTGLNTEAFF. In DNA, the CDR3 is TGTGCCATCACAGGAGTGAGGACAGGGCTGAACACTGAAGCTTTCTTT.

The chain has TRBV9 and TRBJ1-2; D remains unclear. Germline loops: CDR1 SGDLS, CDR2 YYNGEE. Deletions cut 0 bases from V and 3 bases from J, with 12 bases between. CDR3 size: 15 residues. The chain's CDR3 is CASSVGTHGDYGYTF. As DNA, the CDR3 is TGTGCCAGCAGCGTAGGTACGCATGGAGACTATGGCTACACCTTC.

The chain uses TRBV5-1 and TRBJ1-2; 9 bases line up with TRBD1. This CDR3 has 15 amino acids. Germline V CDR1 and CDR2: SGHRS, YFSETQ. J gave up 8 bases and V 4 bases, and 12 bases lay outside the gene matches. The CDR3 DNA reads TGCGCCAGCAGCCCTACATCGGGACAGGGAAGGGGCTACACCTTC. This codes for CASSPTSGQGRGYTF.

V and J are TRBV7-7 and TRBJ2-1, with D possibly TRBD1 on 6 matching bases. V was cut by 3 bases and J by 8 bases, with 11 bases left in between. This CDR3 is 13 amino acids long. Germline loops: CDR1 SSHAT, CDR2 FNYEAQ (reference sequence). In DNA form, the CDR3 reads TGTGCCAGCAGCTTGCAGGGGTACCATGAGCAGTTCTTC. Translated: CASSLQGYHEQFF.

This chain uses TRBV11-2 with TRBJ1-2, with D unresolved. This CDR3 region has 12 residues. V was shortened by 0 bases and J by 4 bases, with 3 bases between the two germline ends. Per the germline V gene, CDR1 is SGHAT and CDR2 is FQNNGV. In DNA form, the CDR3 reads TGTGCCAGCAGCTTAGATCTCTATGGCTACACCTTC. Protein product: CASSLDLYGYTF.

CDR3: CASSSGGGKLFF. As DNA, the CDR3 is TGTGCCAGCAGTTCGGGAGGGGGAAAACTGTTTTTT. The V and J genes are TRBV27 and TRBJ1-4, with D perhaps matching TRBD1 (6 bases). V lost 4 bases and J 10 bases, leaving 10 bases between the germline ends. CDR1 is MNHEY, CDR2 SMNVEV, per germline (reference sequence). The CDR3 runs to 12 residues. Full variable domain (remainder filled in from reference TRBV27 and TRBJ1-4): EAQVTQNPRYLITVTGKKLTVTCSQNMNHEYMSWYRQDPGLGLRQIYYSMNVEVTDKGDVPEGYKVSRKEKRNFPLILESPSPNQTSLYFCASSSGGGKLFFGSGTQLSVL.

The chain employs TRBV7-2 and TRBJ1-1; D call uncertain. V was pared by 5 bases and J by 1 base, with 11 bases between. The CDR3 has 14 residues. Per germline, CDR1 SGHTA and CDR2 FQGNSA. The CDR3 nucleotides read TGTGCCAGCAGCCCGGGAGCAAGGAACACTGAAGCTTTCTTT. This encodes CASSPGARNTEAFF.

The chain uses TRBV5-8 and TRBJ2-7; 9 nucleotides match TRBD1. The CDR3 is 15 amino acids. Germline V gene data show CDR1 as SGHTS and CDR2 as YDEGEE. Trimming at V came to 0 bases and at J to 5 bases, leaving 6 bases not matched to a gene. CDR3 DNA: TGTGCCAGCAGCTTGGTCCTCGGACAGGGGAACGAGCAGTACTTC. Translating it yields CASSLVLGQGNEQYF.

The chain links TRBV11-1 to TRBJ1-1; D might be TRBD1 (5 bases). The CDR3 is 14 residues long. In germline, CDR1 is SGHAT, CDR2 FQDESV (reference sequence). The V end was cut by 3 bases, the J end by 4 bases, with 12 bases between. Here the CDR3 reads CASSLNGGSTEAFF. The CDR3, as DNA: TGTGCCAGCAGCTTGAACGGGGGGAGCACTGAAGCTTTCTTT.

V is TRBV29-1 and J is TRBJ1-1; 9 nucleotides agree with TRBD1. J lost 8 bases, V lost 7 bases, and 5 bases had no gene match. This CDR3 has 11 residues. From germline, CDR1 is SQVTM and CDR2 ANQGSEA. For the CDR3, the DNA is TGCAGCGCTGTGGGACAGGGAGAAGCTTTCTTT. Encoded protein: CSAVGQGEAFF.

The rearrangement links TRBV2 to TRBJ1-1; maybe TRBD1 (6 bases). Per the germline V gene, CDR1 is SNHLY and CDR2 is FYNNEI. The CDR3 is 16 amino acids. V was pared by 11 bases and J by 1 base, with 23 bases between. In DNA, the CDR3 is TGTGCCGGGGCTTCGGGGGGCGTCATTAAGAACACTGAAGCTTTCTTT. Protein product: CAGASGGVIKNTEAFF.

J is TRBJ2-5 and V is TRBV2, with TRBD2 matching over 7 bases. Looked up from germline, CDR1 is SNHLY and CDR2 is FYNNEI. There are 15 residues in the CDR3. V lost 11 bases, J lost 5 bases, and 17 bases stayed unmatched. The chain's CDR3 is CAARAGDLRRETQYF. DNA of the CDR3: TGTGCCGCACGGGCGGGGGACCTCCGGAGGGAGACCCAGTACTTC.

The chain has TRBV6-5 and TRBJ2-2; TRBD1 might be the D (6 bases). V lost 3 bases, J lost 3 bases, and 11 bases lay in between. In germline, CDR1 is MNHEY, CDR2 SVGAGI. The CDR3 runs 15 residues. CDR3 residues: CASSYMQGHTGELFF. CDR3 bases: TGTGCCAGCAGTTATATGCAGGGGCACACCGGGGAGCTGTTTTTT.

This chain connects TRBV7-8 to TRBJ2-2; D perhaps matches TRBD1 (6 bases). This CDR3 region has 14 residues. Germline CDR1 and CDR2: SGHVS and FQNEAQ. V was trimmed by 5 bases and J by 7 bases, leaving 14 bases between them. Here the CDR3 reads CASSVVDRFGELFF. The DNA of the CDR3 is TGTGCCAGCAGCGTAGTCGACAGGTTCGGGGAGCTGTTTTTT.

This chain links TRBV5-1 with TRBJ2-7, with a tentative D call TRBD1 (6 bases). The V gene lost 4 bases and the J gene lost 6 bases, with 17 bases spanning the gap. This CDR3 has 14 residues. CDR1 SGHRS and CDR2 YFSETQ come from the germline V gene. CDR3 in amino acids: CASSHGQRPIEQYF. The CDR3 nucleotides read TGCGCCAGCAGCCACGGACAGCGCCCTATCGAGCAGTACTTC.